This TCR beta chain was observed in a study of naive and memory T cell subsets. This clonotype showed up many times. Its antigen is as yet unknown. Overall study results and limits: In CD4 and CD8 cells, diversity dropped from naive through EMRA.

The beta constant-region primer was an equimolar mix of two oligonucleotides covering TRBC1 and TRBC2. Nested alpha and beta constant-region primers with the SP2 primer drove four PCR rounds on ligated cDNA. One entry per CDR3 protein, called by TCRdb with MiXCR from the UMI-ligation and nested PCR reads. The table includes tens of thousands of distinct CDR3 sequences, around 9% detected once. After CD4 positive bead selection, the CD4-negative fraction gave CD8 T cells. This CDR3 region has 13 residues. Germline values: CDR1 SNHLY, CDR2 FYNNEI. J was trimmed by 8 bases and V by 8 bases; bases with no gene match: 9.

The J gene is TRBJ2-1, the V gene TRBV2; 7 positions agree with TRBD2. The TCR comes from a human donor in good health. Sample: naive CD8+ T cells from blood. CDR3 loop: CASAGLVGDEQFF. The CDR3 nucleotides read TGTGCCAGCGCCGGACTAGTAGGCGATGAGCAGTTCTTC.